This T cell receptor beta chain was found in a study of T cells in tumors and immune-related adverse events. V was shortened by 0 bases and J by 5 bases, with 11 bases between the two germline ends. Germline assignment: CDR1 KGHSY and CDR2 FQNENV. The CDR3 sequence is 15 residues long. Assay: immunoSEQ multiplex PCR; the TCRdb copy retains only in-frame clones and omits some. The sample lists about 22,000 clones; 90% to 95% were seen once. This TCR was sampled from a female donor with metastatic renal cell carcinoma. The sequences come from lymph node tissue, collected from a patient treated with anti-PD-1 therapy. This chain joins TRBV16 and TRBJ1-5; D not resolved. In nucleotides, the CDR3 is TGTGCCAGCAGCCAATCAGGCAGAGGATATCAGCCCCAGCATTTT. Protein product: CASSQSGRGYQPQHF.